The source of this T cell receptor beta chain is a study of blood T cells in healthy people across ages. Through a sample-barcoded 5' primer and a J-beta primer mix, a second PCR was run for roughly 7 to 11 cycles. TCRdb re-derived calls from the 5' RACE reads in MiXCR, one entry per CDR3 protein. Here the sample spans roughly 680,000 distinct CDR3 sequences, about 52% being singletons. V was clipped by 6 bases and J by 12 bases, with 18 bases between them. This CDR3 is built from 13 residues. The germline V gene has CDR1 MNHEY and CDR2 SMNVEV (reference sequence). Sequencing input: blood. J is TRBJ2-1 and V is TRBV27; D unclear. The TCR was taken from a woman aged 55-75 years in good health. This chain's CDR3 is CASRPAGPWGQFF. CDR3 nucleotide sequence: TGTGCCAGCAGGCCCGCAGGCCCATGGGGGCAGTTCTTC.